This TCR beta chain was obtained from a study of blood T cell repertoires in COVID-19. The repertoire was sequenced with immunoSEQ multiplex PCR; TCRdb's copy has only in-frame clones and lacks some. The table has approximately 260,000 clones, around 92% seen once; the top ten hold 1.5% to 2%. From germline, CDR1 is MGHDK and CDR2 SYGVNS. The V segment lost 7 bases and the J segment 3 bases; nucleotides outside the gene matches: 4. The CDR3 is 13 residues long. Source material: PBMCs or T cells enriched from blood (not recorded which). This receptor was obtained from a woman aged 55-70 years who had recovered from COVID-19. The V gene is TRBV25-1, the J gene TRBJ2-3, with 7 bases matching TRBD2. The CDR3 nucleotides are TGTGCCAGCACCTTCGGGGGGACAGATACGCAGTATTTT. Its translation is CASTFGGTDTQYF.